This is a list of T cell receptor beta chains from one sample in a study of early T cells in non-severe SARS-CoV-2 infection. TCRdb ran MiXCR on the 5' RACE reads and lists one entry per CDR3 protein. The data contain about 48,000 distinct CDR3 sequences, about 9.2% of them singletons. Sequenced sample: whole blood. Receptors were obtained from an adult who was a healthcare worker with PCR-confirmed SARS-CoV-2 infection or an uninfected control (not recorded which). Each CDR3 is given with its conserved first and last residue. The order of the fields is V gene, D gene, J gene, clone size, CDR3 protein, CDR3 DNA. D genes are given only for firm matches. The listing skips clone size in some rows; elsewhere it reads once, few, many or a size class.

v_gene: TRBV12-3/TRBV12-4
d_gene: TRBD1
j_gene: TRBJ1-5
abundance: many
CDR3aa: CASREGQGGNQPQHF
CDR3nt: TGTGCCAGCAGGGAGGGACAGGGAGGCAATCAGCCCCAGCATTTT

v_gene: TRBV6-5
d_gene: TRBD2
j_gene: TRBJ2-1
abundance: -
CDR3aa: CASRKPGLAYNEQFF
CDR3nt: TGTGCCAGCAGGAAGCCGGGACTAGCGTACAATGAGCAGTTCTTC

v_gene: TRBV6-5
d_gene: -
j_gene: TRBJ1-5
abundance: few
CDR3aa: CASRNSGGVQPQHF
CDR3nt: TGTGCCAGCAGAAATTCTGGGGGGGTTCAGCCCCAGCATTTT

v_gene: TRBV9
d_gene: -
j_gene: TRBJ2-7
abundance: few
CDR3aa: CASSVSRAGYEQYF
CDR3nt: TGTGCCAGCAGCGTAAGTAGGGCCGGATACGAGCAGTACTTC

v_gene: TRBV10-3
d_gene: TRBD1
j_gene: TRBJ1-6
abundance: few
CDR3aa: CAIRTGGYNSPLHF
CDR3nt: TGTGCCATACGGACAGGCGGCTATAATTCACCCCTCCACTTT

v_gene: TRBV18
d_gene: TRBD1
j_gene: TRBJ1-5
abundance: many
CDR3aa: CASSPWGQGAGSNQPQHF
CDR3nt: TGTGCCAGCTCACCTTGGGGACAGGGGGCTGGAAGCAATCAGCCCCAGCATTTT

v_gene: TRBV20-1
d_gene: -
j_gene: TRBJ2-1
abundance: many
CDR3aa: CSASDETYNEQFF
CDR3nt: TGCAGTGCTAGTGACGAGACCTACAATGAGCAGTTCTTC

v_gene: TRBV7-2
d_gene: -
j_gene: TRBJ1-5
abundance: many
CDR3aa: CASSWGGGGEQPQHF
CDR3nt: TGTGCCAGCAGCTGGGGCGGCGGGGGAGAACAGCCCCAGCATTTT

v_gene: TRBV2
d_gene: -
j_gene: TRBJ2-1
abundance: -
CDR3aa: CASTDGSSYNEQFF
CDR3nt: TGTGCCAGCACCGACGGGAGCTCCTACAATGAGCAGTTCTTC

v_gene: TRBV25-1
d_gene: TRBD1
j_gene: TRBJ2-1
abundance: -
CDR3aa: CASSEYSDRAYNEQFF
CDR3nt: TGTGCCAGCAGTGAATATTCCGACAGGGCATACAATGAGCAGTTCTTC

v_gene: TRBV6-6
d_gene: -
j_gene: TRBJ2-1
abundance: many
CDR3aa: CASSYRTSRSSYNEQFF
CDR3nt: TGTGCCAGCAGTTACCGTACTAGCCGAAGCTCCTACAATGAGCAGTTCTTC

v_gene: TRBV13
d_gene: -
j_gene: TRBJ2-7
abundance: -
CDR3aa: CASSFGFRGRVSYEQYF
CDR3nt: TGTGCCAGCAGCTTTGGATTCAGGGGACGGGTATCCTACGAGCAGTACTTC

v_gene: TRBV12-3/TRBV12-4
d_gene: -
j_gene: TRBJ1-1
abundance: many
CDR3aa: CASSTSEKNTEAFF
CDR3nt: TGTGCCAGCAGTACCTCCGAAAAGAACACTGAAGCTTTCTTT

v_gene: TRBV2
d_gene: TRBD2
j_gene: TRBJ2-7
abundance: few
CDR3aa: CASSDLAGGRSYEQYF
CDR3nt: TGTGCCAGCAGCGACCTAGCGGGAGGCCGCTCCTACGAGCAGTACTTC

v_gene: TRBV10-3
d_gene: -
j_gene: TRBJ1-1
abundance: many
CDR3aa: CAIKAENTEAFF
CDR3nt: TGTGCCATCAAGGCAGAGAACACTGAAGCTTTCTTT

v_gene: TRBV6-2/TRBV6-3
d_gene: -
j_gene: TRBJ2-3
abundance: -
CDR3aa: CASGKDLGSDTQYF
CDR3nt: TGTGCCAGCGGTAAGGACCTAGGTTCCGATACGCAGTATTTT

v_gene: TRBV20-1
d_gene: TRBD2
j_gene: TRBJ2-7
abundance: many
CDR3aa: CSAILAGAYEQYF
CDR3nt: TGCAGTGCTATCCTAGCGGGAGCCTACGAGCAGTACTTC

v_gene: TRBV30
d_gene: -
j_gene: TRBJ1-2
abundance: many
CDR3aa: CAWISVGYGYTF
CDR3nt: TGTGCCTGGATTAGCGTAGGCTATGGCTACACCTTC

v_gene: TRBV28
d_gene: TRBD1
j_gene: TRBJ1-5
abundance: -
CDR3aa: CASSRTGGHQPQHF
CDR3nt: TGTGCCAGCAGCCGGACAGGGGGCCATCAGCCCCAGCATTTT

v_gene: TRBV27
d_gene: -
j_gene: TRBJ2-3
abundance: many
CDR3aa: CASSLGVTDTQYF
CDR3nt: TGTGCCAGCAGTCTGGGAGTAACAGATACGCAGTATTTT

v_gene: TRBV29-1
d_gene: TRBD2
j_gene: TRBJ2-7
abundance: many
CDR3aa: CSVELAGVPFYEQYF
CDR3nt: TGCAGCGTTGAACTAGCGGGAGTCCCGTTCTACGAGCAGTACTTC

v_gene: TRBV19
d_gene: -
j_gene: TRBJ2-7
abundance: many
CDR3aa: CASSIDHRGINSYEQYF
CDR3nt: TGTGCCAGTAGTATAGATCATCGGGGCATCAACTCCTACGAGCAGTACTTC

v_gene: TRBV28
d_gene: -
j_gene: TRBJ2-3
abundance: many
CDR3aa: CASSPMGYTDTQYF
CDR3nt: TGTGCCAGCAGCCCCATGGGATACACAGATACGCAGTATTTT

v_gene: TRBV29-1
d_gene: TRBD2
j_gene: TRBJ2-5
abundance: many
CDR3aa: CSASTSGSGETQYF
CDR3nt: TGCAGCGCCAGTACTAGCGGGAGCGGCGAGACCCAGTACTTC

v_gene: TRBV20-1
d_gene: -
j_gene: TRBJ2-1
abundance: many
CDR3aa: CSARVELAAYEQFF
CDR3nt: TGCAGTGCTAGGGTGGAACTAGCAGCGTATGAGCAGTTCTTC

v_gene: TRBV6-2/TRBV6-3
d_gene: -
j_gene: TRBJ2-2
abundance: -
CDR3aa: CASSDPWDTGELFF
CDR3nt: TGTGCCAGCAGCGACCCCTGGGACACCGGGGAGCTGTTTTTT

v_gene: TRBV6-5
d_gene: -
j_gene: TRBJ2-1
abundance: medium-sized
CDR3aa: CASSSAIRNEQFF
CDR3nt: TGTGCCAGCAGTTCCGCGATTCGGAATGAGCAGTTCTTC

v_gene: TRBV6-5
d_gene: -
j_gene: TRBJ2-7
abundance: -
CDR3aa: CASSYGDTSYEQYF
CDR3nt: TGTGCCAGCAGTTACGGGGACACCTCCTACGAGCAGTACTTC

v_gene: TRBV6-1
d_gene: -
j_gene: TRBJ1-5
abundance: many
CDR3aa: CASSAQRQVRNQPQHF
CDR3nt: TGTGCCAGCAGTGCACAACGACAGGTACGCAATCAGCCCCAGCATTTT

v_gene: TRBV6-1
d_gene: TRBD2
j_gene: TRBJ2-4
abundance: few
CDR3aa: CASSEAPSGRNIQYF
CDR3nt: TGTGCCAGCAGTGAAGCGCCTAGCGGGAGAAACATTCAGTACTTC

v_gene: TRBV20-1
d_gene: -
j_gene: TRBJ1-6
abundance: many
CDR3aa: CSVLGHYNSPLHF
CDR3nt: TGCAGTGTTTTGGGACATTATAATTCACCCCTCCACTTT

v_gene: TRBV10-3
d_gene: -
j_gene: TRBJ2-1
abundance: few
CDR3aa: CANGGQNEQFF
CDR3nt: TGTGCCAATGGGGGTCAGAACGAGCAGTTCTTC